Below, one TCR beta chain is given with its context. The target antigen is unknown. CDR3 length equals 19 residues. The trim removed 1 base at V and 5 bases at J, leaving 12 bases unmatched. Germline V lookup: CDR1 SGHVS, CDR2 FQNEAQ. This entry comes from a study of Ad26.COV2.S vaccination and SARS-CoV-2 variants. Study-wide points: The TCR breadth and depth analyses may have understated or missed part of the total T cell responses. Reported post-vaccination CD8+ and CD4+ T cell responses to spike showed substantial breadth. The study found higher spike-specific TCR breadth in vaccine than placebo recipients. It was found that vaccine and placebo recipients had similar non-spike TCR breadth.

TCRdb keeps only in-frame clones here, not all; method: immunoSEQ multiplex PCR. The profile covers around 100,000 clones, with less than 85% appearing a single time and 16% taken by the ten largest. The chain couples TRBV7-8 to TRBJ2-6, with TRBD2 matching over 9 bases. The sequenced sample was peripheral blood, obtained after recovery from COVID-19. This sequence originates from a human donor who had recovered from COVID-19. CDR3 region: CASSLGRLAARGRANVLTF. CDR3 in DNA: TGTGCCAGCAGCTTAGGTAGACTAGCGGCCAGGGGTAGGGCCAACGTCCTGACTTTC.